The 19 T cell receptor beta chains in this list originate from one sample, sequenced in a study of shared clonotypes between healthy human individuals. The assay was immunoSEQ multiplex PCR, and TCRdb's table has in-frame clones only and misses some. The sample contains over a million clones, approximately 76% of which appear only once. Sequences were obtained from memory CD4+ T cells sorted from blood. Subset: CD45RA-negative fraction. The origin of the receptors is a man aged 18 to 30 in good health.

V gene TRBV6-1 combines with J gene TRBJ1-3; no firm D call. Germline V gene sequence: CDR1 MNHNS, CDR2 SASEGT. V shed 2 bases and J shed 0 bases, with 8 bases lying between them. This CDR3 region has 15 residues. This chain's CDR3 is CASSENNISGNTIYF. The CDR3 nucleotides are TGTGCCAGCAGTGAAAATAACATCTCTGGAAACACCATATATTTT.

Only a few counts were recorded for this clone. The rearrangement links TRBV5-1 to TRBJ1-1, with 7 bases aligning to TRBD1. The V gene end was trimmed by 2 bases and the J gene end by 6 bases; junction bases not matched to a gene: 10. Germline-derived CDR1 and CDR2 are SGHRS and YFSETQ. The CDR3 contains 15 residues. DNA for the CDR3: TGCGCCAGCAGCTTCATCGGAGGGGGCATCGCTGAAGCTTTCTTT. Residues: CASSFIGGGIAEAFF. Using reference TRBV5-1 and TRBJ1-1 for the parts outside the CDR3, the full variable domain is KAGVTQTPRYLIKTRGQQVTLSCSPISGHRSVSWYQQTPGQGLQFLFEYFSETQRNKGNFPGRFSGRQFSNSRSEMNVSTLELGDSALYLCASSFIGGGIAEAFFGQGTRLTVV.

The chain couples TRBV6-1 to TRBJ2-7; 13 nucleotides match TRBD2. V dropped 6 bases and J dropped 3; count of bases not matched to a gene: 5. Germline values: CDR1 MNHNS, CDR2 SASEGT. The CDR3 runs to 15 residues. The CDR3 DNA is TGTGCCAGCAGCCCTGGGACTAGCGGGAACTACGAGCAGTACTTC. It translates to CASSPGTSGNYEQYF.

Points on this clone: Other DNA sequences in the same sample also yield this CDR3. The DNA for the CDR3 is TGTGCCAGCAGCTCCGGGACAGTACAAGAGACCCAGTACTTC. Translated: CASSSGTVQETQYF. V usage is TRBV7-8 and J usage is TRBJ2-5; 7 bases are shared with TRBD1. Germline values: CDR1 SGHVS, CDR2 FQNEAQ. Unmatched junction bases numbered 4, after V lost 4 bases and J lost 2 bases. The CDR3 has 14 residues.

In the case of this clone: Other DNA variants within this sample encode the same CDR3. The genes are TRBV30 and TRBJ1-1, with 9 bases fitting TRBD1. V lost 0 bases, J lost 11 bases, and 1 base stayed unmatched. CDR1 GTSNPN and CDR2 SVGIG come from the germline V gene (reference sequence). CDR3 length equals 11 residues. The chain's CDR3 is CAWSVGQGAFF. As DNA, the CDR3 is TGTGCCTGGAGTGTGGGACAGGGTGCTTTCTTT. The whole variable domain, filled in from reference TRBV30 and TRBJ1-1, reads SQTIHQWPATLVQPVGSPLSLECTVEGTSNPNLYWYRQAAGRGLQLLFYSVGIGQISSEVPQNLSASRPQDRQFILSSKKLLLSDSGFYLCAWSVGQGAFFGQGTRLTVV.

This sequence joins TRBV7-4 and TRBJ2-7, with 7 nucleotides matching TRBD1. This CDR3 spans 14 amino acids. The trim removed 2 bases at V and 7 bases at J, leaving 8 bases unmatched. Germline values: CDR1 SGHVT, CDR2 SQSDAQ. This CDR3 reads CASSLRDSQTEQYF. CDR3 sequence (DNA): TGTGCCAGCAGCTTACGGGACAGTCAAACTGAGCAGTACTTC.

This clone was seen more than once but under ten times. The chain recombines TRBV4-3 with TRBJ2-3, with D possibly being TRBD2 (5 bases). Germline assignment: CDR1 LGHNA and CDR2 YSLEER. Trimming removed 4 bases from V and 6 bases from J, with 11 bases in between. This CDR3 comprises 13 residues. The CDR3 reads CASSRTGEDTQYF. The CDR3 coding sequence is TGCGCCAGCAGCCGAACCGGGGAGGATACGCAGTATTTT.

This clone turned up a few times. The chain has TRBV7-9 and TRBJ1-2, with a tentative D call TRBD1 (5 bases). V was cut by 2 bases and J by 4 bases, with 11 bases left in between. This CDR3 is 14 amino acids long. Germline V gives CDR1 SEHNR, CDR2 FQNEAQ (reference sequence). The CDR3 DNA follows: TGTGCCAGCAGCTTACACACAGGCTTCTATGGCTACACCTTC. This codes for CASSLHTGFYGYTF.

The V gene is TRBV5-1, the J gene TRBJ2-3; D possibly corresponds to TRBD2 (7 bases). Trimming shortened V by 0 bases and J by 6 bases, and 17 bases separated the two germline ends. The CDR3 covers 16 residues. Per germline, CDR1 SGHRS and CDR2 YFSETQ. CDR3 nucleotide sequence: TGCGCCAGCAGCTTGGACGTGGGGGGGCCTAGGGATACGCAGTATTTT. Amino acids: CASSLDVGGPRDTQYF.

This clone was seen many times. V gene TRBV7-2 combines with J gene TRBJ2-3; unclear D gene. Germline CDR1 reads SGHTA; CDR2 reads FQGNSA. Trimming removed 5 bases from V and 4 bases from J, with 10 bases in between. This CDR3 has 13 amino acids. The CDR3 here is CASSIPNSDTQYF. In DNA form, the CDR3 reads TGTGCCAGCAGCATACCCAACTCAGATACGCAGTATTTT.

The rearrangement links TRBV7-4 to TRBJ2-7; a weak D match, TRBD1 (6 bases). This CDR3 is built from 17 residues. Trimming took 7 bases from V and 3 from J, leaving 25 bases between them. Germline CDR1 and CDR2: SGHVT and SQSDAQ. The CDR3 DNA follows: TGTGCCAGCACCCAATCGTTTCACAGGGCGATCATCTACGAGCAGTACTTC. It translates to CASTQSFHRAIIYEQYF. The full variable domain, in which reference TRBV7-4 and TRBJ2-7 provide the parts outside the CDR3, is GAGVSQSPRYKVAKRGRDVALRCDSISGHVTLYWYRQTLGQGSEVLTYSQSDAQRDKSGRPSGRFSAERPERSVSTLKIQRTEQGDSAVYLCASTQSFHRAIIYEQYFGPGTRLTVT.

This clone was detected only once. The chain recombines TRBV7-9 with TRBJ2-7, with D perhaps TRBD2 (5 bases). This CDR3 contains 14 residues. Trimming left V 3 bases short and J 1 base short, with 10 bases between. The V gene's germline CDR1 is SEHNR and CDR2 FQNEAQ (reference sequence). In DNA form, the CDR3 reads TGTGCCAGCAGCTTTCGTTCGGGATCCTACGAGCAGTACTTC. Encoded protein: CASSFRSGSYEQYF.

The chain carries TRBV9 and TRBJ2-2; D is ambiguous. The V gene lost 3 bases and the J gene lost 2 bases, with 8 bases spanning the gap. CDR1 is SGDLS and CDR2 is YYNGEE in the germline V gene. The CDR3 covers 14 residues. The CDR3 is CASSAPSNTGELFF. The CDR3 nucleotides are TGTGCCAGCAGCGCGCCCTCTAACACCGGGGAGCTGTTTTTT.

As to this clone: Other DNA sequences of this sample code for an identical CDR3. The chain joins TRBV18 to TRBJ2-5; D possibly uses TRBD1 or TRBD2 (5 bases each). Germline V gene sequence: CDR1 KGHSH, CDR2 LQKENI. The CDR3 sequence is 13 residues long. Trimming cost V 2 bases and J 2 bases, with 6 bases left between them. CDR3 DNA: TGTGCCAGCTCACCAGGGGGTCAAGAGACCCAGTACTTC. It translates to CASSPGGQETQYF.

The CDR3 DNA sequence: TGCGCCAGCGGCATGGGTGCAGATACGCAGTATTTT. Amino acid sequence: CASGMGADTQYF. The chain uses TRBV5-1 and TRBJ2-3; D not certain. There are 12 residues in the CDR3. Germline V CDR1 and CDR2: SGHRS, YFSETQ. V was pared by 7 bases and J by 4 bases, with 10 bases between.

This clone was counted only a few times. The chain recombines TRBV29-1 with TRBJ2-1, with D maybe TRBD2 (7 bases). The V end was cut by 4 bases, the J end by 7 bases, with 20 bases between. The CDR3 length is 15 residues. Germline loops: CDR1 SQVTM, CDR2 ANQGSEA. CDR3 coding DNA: TGCAGCGTTGTTAGAGGGGGAGGGTTCGGGAATGAGCAGTTCTTC. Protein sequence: CSVVRGGGFGNEQFF.

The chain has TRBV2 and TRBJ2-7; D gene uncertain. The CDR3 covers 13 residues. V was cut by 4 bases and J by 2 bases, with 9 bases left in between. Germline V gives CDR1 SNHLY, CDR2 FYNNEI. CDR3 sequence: CASSVNGAYEQYF. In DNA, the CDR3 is TGTGCCAGCAGTGTAAACGGAGCCTACGAGCAGTACTTC.

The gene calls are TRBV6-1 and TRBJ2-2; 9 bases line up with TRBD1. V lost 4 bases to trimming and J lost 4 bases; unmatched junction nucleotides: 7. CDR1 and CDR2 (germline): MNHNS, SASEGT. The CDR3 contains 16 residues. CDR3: CASSARQGVGTGELFF. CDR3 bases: TGTGCCAGCAGTGCTCGACAGGGGGTCGGCACCGGGGAGCTGTTTTTT.

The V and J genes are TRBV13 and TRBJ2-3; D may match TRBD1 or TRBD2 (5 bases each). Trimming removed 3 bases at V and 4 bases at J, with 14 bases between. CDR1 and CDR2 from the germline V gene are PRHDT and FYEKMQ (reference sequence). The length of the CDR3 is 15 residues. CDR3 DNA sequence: TGTGCCAGCAGCTTCCCTTGGGACGGCCCAGATACGCAGTATTTT. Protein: CASSFPWDGPDTQYF.